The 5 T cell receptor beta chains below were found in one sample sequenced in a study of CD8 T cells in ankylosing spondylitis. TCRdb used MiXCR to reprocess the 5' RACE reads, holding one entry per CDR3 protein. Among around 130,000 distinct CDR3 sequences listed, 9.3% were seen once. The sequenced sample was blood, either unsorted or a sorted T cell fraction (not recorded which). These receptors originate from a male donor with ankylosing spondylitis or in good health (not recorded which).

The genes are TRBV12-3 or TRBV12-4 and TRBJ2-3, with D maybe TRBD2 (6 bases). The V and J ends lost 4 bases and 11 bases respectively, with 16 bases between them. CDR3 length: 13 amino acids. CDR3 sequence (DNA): TGTGCCAGCAGTTATAATTTTCGGGAGAAGCAGTATTTT. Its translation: CASSYNFREKQYF.

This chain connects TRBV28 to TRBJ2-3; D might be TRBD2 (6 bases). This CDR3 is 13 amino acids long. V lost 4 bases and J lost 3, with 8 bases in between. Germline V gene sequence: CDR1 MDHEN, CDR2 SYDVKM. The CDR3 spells CASSSTRTDTQYF. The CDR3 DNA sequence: TGTGCCAGCAGTTCGACTAGAACAGATACGCAGTATTTT.

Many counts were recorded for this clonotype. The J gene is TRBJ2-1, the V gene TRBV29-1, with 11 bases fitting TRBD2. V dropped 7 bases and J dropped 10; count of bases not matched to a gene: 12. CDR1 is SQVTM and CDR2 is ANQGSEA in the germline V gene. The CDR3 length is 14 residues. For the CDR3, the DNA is TGCAGCGCCAAGACCGGGACTAGCGGTCGGGAGCAGTTCTTC. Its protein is CSAKTGTSGREQFF.

The CDR3 loop reads CASSQGWASGKETQYF. The CDR3 DNA reads as TGTGCCAGCAGCCAAGGCTGGGCTAGCGGGAAGGAGACCCAGTACTTC. V usage is TRBV3-1 and J usage is TRBJ2-5, with 9 bases aligning to TRBD2. CDR1 is LGHDT, CDR2 YNNKEL, per germline (reference sequence). The V gene end was trimmed by 1 base and the J gene end by 5 bases; junction bases not matched to a gene: 8. CDR3 length equals 16 residues.

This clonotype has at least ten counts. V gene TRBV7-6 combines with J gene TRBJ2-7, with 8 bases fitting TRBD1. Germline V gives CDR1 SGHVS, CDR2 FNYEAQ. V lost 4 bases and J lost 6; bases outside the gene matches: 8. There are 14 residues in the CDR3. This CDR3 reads CASSSGQGYSEQYF. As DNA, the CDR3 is TGTGCCAGCAGCTCCGGACAGGGTTATTCCGAGCAGTACTTC.